These 25 T cell receptor beta chains share one sample of origin, sequenced in a study of beta chain features in type 1 diabetes. Overall study findings and caveats: Shorter TCRB CDR3s, moderately but significantly so, marked every one of the four CD4+ subsets in Type 1 diabetes patients.

What was sequenced were expressed TCRB transcripts, since all of the isolated RNA had been reverse transcribed. Here immunoSEQ multiplex PCR was the method, and the copy in TCRdb shows in-frame clones only, minus some. Of approximately 170,000 clones listed, approximately 7.8% are singletons. These receptors are not linked to any known antigen. The sequencing input was central memory CD4+ T cells from blood. These receptors came from a woman aged 40 to 55 with type 1 diabetes.

This clone has a handful of counts. The chain couples TRBV5-5 to TRBJ1-4; 8 nucleotides line up with TRBD1. Per the germline V gene, CDR1 is SGHKS and CDR2 is YYEKEE (reference sequence). This CDR3 is built from 15 residues. Trimming cost V 4 bases and J 7 bases; bases outside gene matches: 9. The CDR3 bases are TGTGCCAGCAGCGGCCGTGGACAGGGTGGTGAAAAACTGTTTTTT. It is translated as CASSGRGQGGEKLFF.

V usage is TRBV27 and J usage is TRBJ2-5; the D gene is possibly TRBD1 (6 bases). The CDR3 totals 13 residues. Trimming took 5 bases from V and 7 from J, leaving 14 bases between them. CDR1 and CDR2 from the germline V gene are MNHEY and SMNVEV (reference sequence). This CDR3 reads CASSPQGRWTQYF. CDR3 nucleotides: TGTGCCAGCAGTCCGCAGGGGCGGTGGACCCAGTACTTC.

This sequence joins TRBV4-3 and TRBJ1-1; D is uncertain. The CDR3 loop spans 15 amino acids. The germline gives CDR1 LGHNA, CDR2 YSLEER. V was cut by 0 bases and J by 4 bases, with 12 bases left in between. As DNA, the CDR3 is TGCGCCAGCAGCCAAGAGACGGGGATCGGCACTGAAGCTTTCTTT. It encodes CASSQETGIGTEAFF.

This chain links TRBV7-3 with TRBJ2-7; weak D call: TRBD2 (6 bases). The CDR3 spans 15 residues. Trimming left V 6 bases short and J 0 bases short, with 15 bases between. Germline assignment: CDR1 SGHTA and CDR2 FQGTGA. CDR3 DNA sequence: TGTGCCAGCAGGGAAGGGGCGGGAAGCTCCTACGAGCAGTACTTC. It is translated as CASREGAGSSYEQYF.

The chain recombines TRBV9 with TRBJ1-5; D is perhaps TRBD1 (5 bases). The CDR3 has 14 amino acids. Germline CDR1 SGDLS, CDR2 YYNGEE. The ends were cut back, 6 bases at V and 0 bases at J, with 10 bases in the middle. CDR3 nucleotides: TGTGCCAGCAACCCGGGGGATAGCAATCAGCCCCAGCATTTT. It specifies CASNPGDSNQPQHF.

The chain combines TRBV5-4 with TRBJ2-5, with TRBD2 matching over 10 bases. The V gene's germline CDR1 is SGHNT and CDR2 YYREEE (reference sequence). The CDR3 has 16 amino acids. The J segment lost 2 bases and the V segment lost 0 bases, leaving 4 bases of the junction unmatched. The CDR3 DNA reads as TGTGCCAGCAGCTTGGCCCCTAGCGGGGGTCAAGAGACCCAGTACTTC. As protein: CASSLAPSGGQETQYF.

The chain uses TRBV5-5 and TRBJ2-5; D uncertain. The germline V gene encodes CDR1 SGHKS and CDR2 YYEKEE (reference sequence). V was pared by 6 bases and J by 0 bases, with 9 bases between. The CDR3 extends over 13 amino acids. The CDR3 is CASNRLNQETQYF. The CDR3 bases are TGTGCCAGCAACCGACTGAACCAAGAGACCCAGTACTTC. Full variable domain (outside the CDR3, taken from reference TRBV5-5 and TRBJ2-5): DAGVTQSPTHLIKTRGQQVTLRCSPISGHKSVSWYQQVLGQGPQFIFQYYEKEERGRGNFPDRFSARQFPNYSSELNVNALLLGDSALYLCASNRLNQETQYFGPGTRLLVL.

This chain joins TRBV7-9 and TRBJ1-1; D uncertain. CDR3 size: 15 residues. V was clipped by 3 bases and J by 4 bases, with 15 bases between them. Germline V lookup: CDR1 SEHNR, CDR2 FQNEAQ (reference sequence). CDR3 sequence reads: CASSFQTLPGTEAFF. The DNA for the CDR3 is TGTGCCAGCAGCTTCCAAACCCTTCCCGGCACTGAAGCTTTCTTT.

To note about this clone: Different DNA sequences within this sample yield the same CDR3. This sequence joins TRBV11-3 and TRBJ2-7, with a weak D call TRBD2 (6 bases). Trimming shortened V by 3 bases and J by 0 bases, and 9 bases separated the two germline ends. CDR1 and CDR2 (germline): SGHNT, YENEEA. This CDR3 has 14 amino acids. The CDR3 nucleotides read TGTGCCAGCAGCTTCGGTAGCGGCTCCTACGAGCAGTACTTC. Translated, it gives CASSFGSGSYEQYF. Filled out from reference TRBV11-3 and TRBJ2-7, the complete variable domain reads EAGVVQSPRYKIIEKKQPVAFWCNPISGHNTLYWYLQNLGQGPELLIRYENEEAVDDSQLPKDRFSAERLKGVDSTLKIQPAELGDSAVYLCASSFGSGSYEQYFGPGTRLTVT.

This clone was seen a handful of times. The chain employs TRBV5-6 and TRBJ1-2; D gene ambiguous. Deletions cut 0 bases from V and 4 bases from J, with 10 bases between. The germline V gene encodes CDR1 SGHDT and CDR2 YYEEEE. The CDR3 covers 14 residues. The CDR3, as DNA: TGTGCCAGCAGCTTGGTTACGGGATCCTATGGCTACACCTTC. Amino acid sequence: CASSLVTGSYGYTF. The complete variable domain, with remaining parts taken from reference TRBV5-6 and TRBJ1-2, reads DAGVTQSPTHLIKTRGQQVTLRCSPKSGHDTVSWYQQALGQGPQFIFQYYEEEERQRGNFPDRFSGHQFPNYSSELNVNALLLGDSALYLCASSLVTGSYGYTFGSGTRLTVV.

The V call is TRBV4-2, the J call TRBJ1-2; TRBD1 might be the D (6 bases). CDR3 length: 15 amino acids. V was shortened by 3 bases and J by 0 bases, with 11 bases between the two germline ends. Germline V gene lookup returns CDR1 LGHNA and CDR2 YNFKEQ. CDR3 amino acids: CASSQPTGPNYGYTF. DNA of the CDR3: TGTGCCAGCAGCCAGCCGACAGGCCCTAACTATGGCTACACCTTC.

This chain joins TRBV13 and TRBJ1-2; D may be TRBD1 (5 bases). The germline CDR1 and CDR2 sequences are PRHDT and FYEKMQ (reference sequence). Deletions cut 0 bases from V and 8 bases from J, with 7 bases between. The CDR3 runs to 12 residues. The CDR3 DNA sequence: TGTGCCAGCAGCTTAGGGGACACGGGCTACACCTTC. It specifies CASSLGDTGYTF.

This chain uses TRBV5-1 with TRBJ2-7; D not certain. Germline V gene data show CDR1 as SGHRS and CDR2 as YFSETQ. V lost 2 bases and J lost 5, with 14 bases in between. This CDR3 has 14 amino acids. CDR3 nucleotide sequence: TGCGCCAGCAGCTTAAGGTCCCAGAGCGACGAGCAGTACTTC. It translates to CASSLRSQSDEQYF.

This clone was seen only a few times. V is TRBV5-4 and J is TRBJ1-1; TRBD1 agrees at 7 bases. Germline V lookup: CDR1 SGHNT, CDR2 YYREEE (reference sequence). This CDR3 contains 15 residues. V shed 1 base, J shed 1 base, and the junction held 4 bases outside the gene matches. The CDR3 region has the DNA TGTGCCAGCAGCTTGAACAGGGGTGCGAACACTGAAGCTTTCTTT. It encodes CASSLNRGANTEAFF.

This clone was seen only a few times. The gene calls are TRBV28 and TRBJ1-2, with D unresolved. Trimming stripped 4 bases from V and 2 bases from J, with 8 bases between. CDR3 length: 13 residues. Germline lookup yields CDR1 MDHEN and CDR2 SYDVKM. The CDR3 reads CASSSGKNYGYTF. The CDR3 DNA sequence: TGTGCCAGCAGTTCAGGCAAGAACTATGGCTACACCTTC.

This clone was detected ten times or more. This chain links TRBV7-2 with TRBJ1-1, with 7 bases matching TRBD1. The CDR3 contains 14 residues. The V gene's germline CDR1 is SGHTA and CDR2 FQGNSA. Trimming removed 4 bases from V and 6 bases from J; junction bases left unmatched: 8. The CDR3 spells CASSWGQPAAEAFF. The CDR3 bases are TGTGCCAGCAGCTGGGGACAGCCTGCCGCTGAAGCTTTCTTT. Full variable domain (missing parts from reference TRBV7-2 and TRBJ1-1): GAGVSQSPSNKVTEKGKDVELRCDPISGHTALYWYRQSLGQGLEFLIYFQGNSAPDKSGLPSDRFSAERTGGSVSTLTIQRTQQEDSAVYLCASSWGQPAAEAFFGQGTRLTVV.

The table lists this clone with many counts. V is TRBV30 and J is TRBJ2-1; possible D gene TRBD1, 5 bases. The CDR3 has 18 residues. From germline, CDR1 is GTSNPN and CDR2 SVGIG (reference sequence). With 2 bases removed from V and 6 bases from J, the gap between germline ends came to 26 bases. The DNA for the CDR3 is TGTGCCTGGAGTCCCCACCCAGGGATAGCTAGTTATTTCAATGAGCAGTTCTTC. Translating it yields CAWSPHPGIASYFNEQFF.

The chain combines TRBV18 with TRBJ2-5; D gene uncertain. The length of the CDR3 is 13 residues. Germline CDR1 and CDR2: KGHSH and LQKENI. V was cut by 6 bases and J by 1 base, with 9 bases left in between. This CDR3 is CASSRDIQETQYF. The CDR3 coding sequence is TGTGCCAGCTCCCGAGACATCCAAGAGACCCAGTACTTC.

There are a few counts of this clone. The rearrangement links TRBV5-1 to TRBJ2-3; 10 nucleotides line up with TRBD1. The CDR3 is 14 residues long. The V and J ends lost 3 bases and 6 bases, in that order; junction bases with no gene match: 4. The germline CDR1 and CDR2 sequences are SGHRS and YFSETQ. The CDR3 region has the DNA TGCGCCAGCAGCTCGGGGACAGGGGAGGATACGCAGTATTTT. Translating it yields CASSSGTGEDTQYF.

This clone has only a few counts. CDR3 in DNA: TGTGCCAGCTCACCAACCGGGACACTCTATGGCTACACCTTC. Translation: CASSPTGTLYGYTF. V gene TRBV18 combines with J gene TRBJ1-2; D may be TRBD1 (6 bases). From germline, CDR1 is KGHSH and CDR2 LQKENI. V was shortened by 2 bases and J by 4 bases, with 11 bases between the two germline ends. This CDR3 spans 14 amino acids.

The J gene is TRBJ1-1, the V gene TRBV18, with D perhaps TRBD1 (6 bases). This CDR3 has 17 amino acids. Trimming shortened V by 2 bases and J by 2 bases, and 18 bases separated the two germline ends. CDR1 KGHSH and CDR2 LQKENI come from the germline V gene. The CDR3, as DNA: TGTGCCAGCTCACCAGACAGGCAACAAATATCAAACACTGAAGCTTTCTTT. It translates to CASSPDRQQISNTEAFF.

This clone appeared many times. The chain is built from TRBV5-1 and TRBJ2-7, with 8 bases aligning to TRBD2. The length of the CDR3 is 15 residues. The ends lost 0 bases at V and 3 bases at J; junction bases unmatched: 5. In germline, CDR1 is SGHRS, CDR2 YFSETQ. The CDR3 sequence: CASSLGGSGNYEQYF. The CDR3 coding sequence is TGCGCCAGCAGCTTGGGAGGTAGCGGGAACTACGAGCAGTACTTC.

The rearrangement uses TRBV18 and TRBJ1-4; D remains ambiguous. The germline V gene encodes CDR1 KGHSH and CDR2 LQKENI. The CDR3 has 14 amino acids. With 3 bases removed from V and 6 bases from J, the gap between germline ends came to 11 bases. DNA of the CDR3: TGTGCCAGCTCACCGAACGCGGGCGATGAAAAACTGTTTTTT. Amino acid sequence: CASSPNAGDEKLFF.

V is TRBV7-3 and J is TRBJ2-1, with D tentatively TRBD2 (6 bases). The CDR3 contains 15 residues. Trimming pared 5 bases from V and 2 bases from J, leaving 13 bases between. CDR1 SGHTA and CDR2 FQGTGA come from the germline V gene. The CDR3 nucleotides are TGTGCCAGCAGCCCTGGGCGGGGCACCTACAATGAGCAGTTCTTC. Its translation: CASSPGRGTYNEQFF. The whole variable domain, remainder taken from reference TRBV7-3 and TRBJ2-1, is GAGVSQTPSNKVTEKGKYVELRCDPISGHTALYWYRQSLGQGPEFLIYFQGTGAADDSGLPNDRFFAVRPEGSVSTLKIQRTERGDSAVYLCASSPGRGTYNEQFFGPGTRLTVL.

The chain combines TRBV7-9 with TRBJ2-2, with D maybe TRBD2 (5 bases). The germline V gene encodes CDR1 SEHNR and CDR2 FQNEAQ (reference sequence). The ends were cut back, 9 bases at V and 3 bases at J, with 11 bases in the middle. The CDR3 is 13 amino acids. CDR3 nucleotide sequence: TGTGCCAGAGAAGAGGAGGACACCGGGGAGCTGTTTTTT. Its translation: CAREEEDTGELFF.